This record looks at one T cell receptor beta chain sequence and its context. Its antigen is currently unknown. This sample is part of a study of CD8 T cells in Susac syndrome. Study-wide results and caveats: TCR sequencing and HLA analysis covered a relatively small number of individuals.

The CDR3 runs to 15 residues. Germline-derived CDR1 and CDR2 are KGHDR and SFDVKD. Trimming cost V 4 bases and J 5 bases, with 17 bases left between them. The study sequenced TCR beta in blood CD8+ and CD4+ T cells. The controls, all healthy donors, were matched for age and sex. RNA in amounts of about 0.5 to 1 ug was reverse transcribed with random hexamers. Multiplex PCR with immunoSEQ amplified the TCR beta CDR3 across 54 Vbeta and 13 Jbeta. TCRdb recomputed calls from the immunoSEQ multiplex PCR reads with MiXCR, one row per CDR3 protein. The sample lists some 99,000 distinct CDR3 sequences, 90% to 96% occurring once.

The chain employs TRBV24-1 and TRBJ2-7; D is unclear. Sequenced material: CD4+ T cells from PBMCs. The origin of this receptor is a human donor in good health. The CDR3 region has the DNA TGTGCCACCAGTGACCCCACTGGGCCTTTTAACGAGCAGTACTTC. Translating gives CATSDPTGPFNEQYF.